The rows below give T cell receptor beta chains drawn from one sample of a study of blood T cell repertoires in COVID-19. Data came from immunoSEQ multiplex PCR; TCRdb stores just in-frame clones and leaves some out. The table records more than 100,000 clones, 86% of them present only once. Sequenced sample: peripheral blood. The receptors were gathered from a man between 35 and 55 years old with acute or convalescent COVID-19. Each CDR3 is given with its conserved first and last residue. D genes are given only for firm matches. A clone size is listed for some rows: how often the clone was seen (once, few, many), or a class if it is expanded.

>once|TRBJ1-2|TRBV12-3/TRBV12-4|NA
TGTGCCAGCACCCTTGCCGGGTTCTATGGCTACACCTTC
CASTLAGFYGYTF
>NA|TRBJ1-5|TRBV19|NA
TGTGCCAGTAGTATCGGGCAGGGGAGCATTCAGCCCCAGCATTTT
CASSIGQGSIQPQHF
>NA|TRBJ2-3|TRBV9|TRBD2
TGTGCCAGCAGCGTATCAACTAGCGGGACAGATACGCAGTATTTT
CASSVSTSGTDTQYF
>NA|TRBJ1-1|TRBV13|NA
TGTGCCAGCAGCTTATGGCGGTTGGACACTGAAGCTTTCTTT
CASSLWRLDTEAFF
>NA|TRBJ1-5|TRBV5-1|NA
TGCGCCAGCAGCTTGGAGCTCATCAATCAGCCCCAGCATTTT
CASSLELINQPQHF
>NA|TRBJ2-5|TRBV3-1/TRBV3-2|TRBD1
TGTGCCAGCAGCCAGTCATCACCCGGGACAGAGCAAGAGACCCAGTACTTC
CASSQSSPGTEQETQYF
>NA|TRBJ1-3|TRBV5-4|NA
TGTGCCAGCAGCTTTGGGGGGTTAAACTCTGGAAACACCATATATTTT
CASSFGGLNSGNTIYF
>NA|TRBJ2-3|TRBV27|TRBD2
TGTGCCAGCGGTCGACTAGCGGGGAGCACAGATACGCAGTATTTT
CASGRLAGSTDTQYF
>NA|TRBJ2-5|TRBV5-4|NA
TGTGCCAGCAGCCGAGACACTGCCCAAGAGACCCAGTACTTC
CASSRDTAQETQYF
>NA|TRBJ1-6|TRBV6-5|TRBD1
TGTGCCAGCAGACAGGGGAATAATTCACCCCTCCACTTT
CASRQGNNSPLHF
>NA|TRBJ1-1|TRBV14|NA
TGTGCCAGCAGCCAAGATCTCGGTTCTGAAGCTTTCTTT
CASSQDLGSEAFF
>NA|TRBJ1-4|TRBV5-1|NA
TGCGCCAGCAGCTTGGTGGGCGAGGGAGAAAAACTGTTTTTT
CASSLVGEGEKLFF
>once|TRBJ2-3|TRBV10-3|TRBD1
TGTGCCATCAGGGGGACAGGACCCACAGATACGCAGTATTTT
CAIRGTGPTDTQYF
>NA|TRBJ1-2|TRBV7-2|NA
TGTGCCAGCAGTTTACGGGGTTCCGACTATGGCTACACCTTC
CASSLRGSDYGYTF
>once|TRBJ1-5|TRBV12-3/TRBV12-4|NA
TGTGCCAGCAGTATCGACATTCAGCCCCAGCATTTT
CASSIDIQPQHF
>NA|TRBJ1-1|TRBV10-3|TRBD1
TGTGCCATCAGAGACAAGAATGGACAGGGGTTCGCTTTCTTT
CAIRDKNGQGFAFF
>NA|TRBJ2-3|TRBV3-1/TRBV3-2|TRBD2
TGTGCCAGCAGCTGGGAGACTAGCGGGGGCGAAGATACGCAGTATTTT
CASSWETSGGEDTQYF
>NA|TRBJ1-1|TRBV5-4|NA
TGTGCCAGCAGCTTGGACTTGGGGCAGGGCACTGAAGCTTTCTTT
CASSLDLGQGTEAFF
>NA|TRBJ1-5|TRBV7-9|NA
TGTGCCAGCAGCTTAGACGGTCAGCCCCAGCATTTT
CASSLDGQPQHF
>NA|TRBJ1-1|TRBV27|NA
TGTGCCAGCAGTCCTCGTCGAGGGATTGAAGCTTTCTTT
CASSPRRGIEAFF
>NA|TRBJ2-5|TRBV7-6|TRBD1
TGTGCCAGCAGCCTACCCACAGGGGGCGGTGGAGAGACCCAGTACTTC
CASSLPTGGGGETQYF
>NA|TRBJ2-7|TRBV7-2|TRBD2
TGTGCCAGCAGCTCCAGACTAGCGGGGGAGCAGTACTTC
CASSSRLAGEQYF
>NA|TRBJ2-7|TRBV5-4|NA
TGTGCCAGCAGCTATTCAAAGAGCTCCTACGAGCAGTACTTC
CASSYSKSSYEQYF
>NA|TRBJ1-1|TRBV5-1|NA
TGCGCCAGCAGCTTCTGGGGGCAGGCTGAAGCTTTCTTT
CASSFWGQAEAFF
>NA|TRBJ2-5|TRBV27|TRBD2
TGTGCCAGCACCCCCACCGGGGGGAACCAAGAGACCCAGTACTTC
CASTPTGGNQETQYF
>NA|TRBJ2-6|TRBV21-1|NA
TGTGCCAGCAGCCTTTCGACCGGGGGGGACTCTGGGGCCAACGTCCTGACTTTC
CASSLSTGGDSGANVLTF
>NA|TRBJ2-2|TRBV14|NA
TGTGCCAGCAGCCAAGCGATTTTTGGGGGGTCTACCGGGGAGCTGTTTTTT
CASSQAIFGGSTGELFF
>NA|TRBJ1-2|TRBV3-1/TRBV3-2|NA
TGTGCCAGCAGCCCGTCGACTCTATCCATGAATGGCTACACCTTC
CASSPSTLSMNGYTF
>NA|TRBJ2-2|TRBV10-3|NA
TGTGCCATCAGGGCAGAGAACACCGGGGAGCTGTTTTTT
CAIRAENTGELFF
>once|TRBJ1-3|TRBV30|NA
TGTGCCTGGAGCCCCTTCTACGACACCATATATTTT
CAWSPFYDTIYF
>NA|TRBJ2-2|TRBV7-9|TRBD2
TGTGCCAGCAGCAGAAGGACTAGCGGGAGGGCCCACGGGGAGCTGTTTTTT
CASSRRTSGRAHGELFF
>few|TRBJ1-2|TRBV6-2/TRBV6-3|NA
TGTGCCAGCAGTTTGGACAGATCCTATGGCTACACCTTC
CASSLDRSYGYTF
>NA|TRBJ2-1|TRBV18|TRBD2
TGTGCCAGCTCCCCTAGCGGGAGGGCCGAGGTTGAGCAGTTCTTC
CASSPSGRAEVEQFF
>NA|TRBJ1-1|TRBV10-3|TRBD1
TGTGCCATCAGTGTAAACTTACAGGGGGTTCCCTTAAACACTGAAGCTTTCTTT
CAISVNLQGVPLNTEAFF
>NA|TRBJ2-1|TRBV30|NA
TGTGCCTGGAGTGTACTACAGGGTGCGGGTGAGCAGTTCTTC
CAWSVLQGAGEQFF
>few|TRBJ2-6|TRBV5-1|TRBD1
TGCGCCAGCAACACAGGGGTAACTGGGGCCAACGTCCTGACTTTC
CASNTGVTGANVLTF
>NA|TRBJ1-1|TRBV27|TRBD1
TGTGCCAGCAGAGACAGGGGACGGACTGAAGCTTTCTTT
CASRDRGRTEAFF
>NA|TRBJ1-2|TRBV27|NA
TGTGCCAGCAGTCACCAAGGCCCGACTGGCTATGGCTACACCTTC
CASSHQGPTGYGYTF
>NA|TRBJ2-7|TRBV6-6|TRBD1
TGTGCCAGCAGTTACAACAGGGGGGCCTACGAGCAGTACTTC
CASSYNRGAYEQYF
>once|TRBJ2-1|TRBV7-9|NA
TGTGCCAGCAGCCCAGACTGGGATGAGCAGTTCTTC
CASSPDWDEQFF
>NA|TRBJ1-2|TRBV5-1|TRBD1
TGCGCCAGCAGCTGGACAGGGCGAGGGGGCTATGGCTACACCTTC
CASSWTGRGGYGYTF
>few|TRBJ1-2|TRBV28|TRBD1
TGTGCCAGCAGTCCGACAGGGGGCGCAGACTATGGCTACACCTTC
CASSPTGGADYGYTF
>NA|TRBJ2-5|TRBV30|TRBD1
TGTGCCTGGAGGGGACAGGGGGCAGGAGAGACCCAGTACTTC
CAWRGQGAGETQYF
>NA|TRBJ1-2|TRBV7-9|NA
TGTGCCAGCAGCCCGAGCTCAGGTTACCGGGGCTACACCTTC
CASSPSSGYRGYTF
>NA|TRBJ2-5|TRBV18|TRBD2
TGTGCCAGCTCACCAAGGACGGGGGGTGAAGAGACCCAGTACTTC
CASSPRTGGEETQYF
>NA|TRBJ1-4|TRBV6-5|NA
TGTGCCATTAGCCTGGAGGTTAAGGAAAAACTGTTTTTT
CAISLEVKEKLFF
>NA|TRBJ1-2|TRBV3-1/TRBV3-2|NA
TGTGCCAGCAGCCAATGGGGCCCCGGGGGACTGGGCTACACCTTC
CASSQWGPGGLGYTF
>NA|TRBJ2-7|TRBV6-5|TRBD1
TGTGCCAGCAGTTACTCGGGACAGGGGTTCCCCTACGAGCAGTACTTC
CASSYSGQGFPYEQYF
>NA|TRBJ1-1|TRBV10-1|NA
TGCGCCAGCCAACAGGGTCGGTACACTGAAGCTTTCTTT
CASQQGRYTEAFF
>NA|TRBJ1-2|TRBV30|TRBD1
TGTGCCTGGAGCAGCGCAGGGGGATATGGCTACACCTTC
CAWSSAGGYGYTF
>NA|TRBJ2-1|TRBV5-1|TRBD2
TGCGCCAGCAGCTTGGATTTAGCGGGAGCAAGTGAGCAGTTCTTC
CASSLDLAGASEQFF
>NA|TRBJ1-4|TRBV9|TRBD1
TGTGCCAGCAGCGACCGACAGGGTGAAAAACTGTTTTTT
CASSDRQGEKLFF
>NA|TRBJ1-6|TRBV19|TRBD1
TGTGCCAGTAGTATAGAACCGACAGGGGAGGCACCCCTCCACTTT
CASSIEPTGEAPLHF
>NA|TRBJ1-3|TRBV30|NA
TGTGCCTGGAGCCCCGCCCGCAGCTCTGGAAACACCATATATTTT
CAWSPARSSGNTIYF
>NA|TRBJ2-1|TRBV5-1|NA
TGCGCCAGCAGGACAGGAGACGATGAGCAGTTCTTC
CASRTGDDEQFF
>once|TRBJ1-2|TRBV19|TRBD1
TGTGCCAGTAGTCCCCAGACAGGGATGGGAAACTATGGCTACACCTTC
CASSPQTGMGNYGYTF
>NA|TRBJ1-2|TRBV19|NA
TGTGCCAGTAGCTGGACAGTTCTAGACCATGGCTACACCTTC
CASSWTVLDHGYTF
>NA|TRBJ1-2|TRBV6-5|NA
TGTGCCAGCAGTTACGGTACGGGAGTGGAGGGCTACACCTTC
CASSYGTGVEGYTF